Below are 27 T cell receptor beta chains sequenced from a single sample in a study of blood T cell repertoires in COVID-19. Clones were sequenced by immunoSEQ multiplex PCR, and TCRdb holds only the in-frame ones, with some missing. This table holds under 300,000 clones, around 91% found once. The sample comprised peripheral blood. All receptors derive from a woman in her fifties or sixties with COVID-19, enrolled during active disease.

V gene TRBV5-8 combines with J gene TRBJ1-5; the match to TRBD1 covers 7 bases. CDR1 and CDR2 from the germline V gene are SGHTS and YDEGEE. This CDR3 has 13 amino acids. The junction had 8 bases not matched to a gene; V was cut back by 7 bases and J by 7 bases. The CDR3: CASERQGGQPQHF. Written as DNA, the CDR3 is TGTGCCAGCGAACGACAGGGCGGACAGCCCCAGCATTTT.

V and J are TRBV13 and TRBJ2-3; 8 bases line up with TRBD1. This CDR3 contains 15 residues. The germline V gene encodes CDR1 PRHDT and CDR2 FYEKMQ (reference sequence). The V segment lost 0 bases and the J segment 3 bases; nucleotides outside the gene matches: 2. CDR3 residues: CASSLGGQGTDTQYF. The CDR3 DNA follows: TGTGCCAGCAGCTTAGGCGGACAGGGAACAGATACGCAGTATTTT.

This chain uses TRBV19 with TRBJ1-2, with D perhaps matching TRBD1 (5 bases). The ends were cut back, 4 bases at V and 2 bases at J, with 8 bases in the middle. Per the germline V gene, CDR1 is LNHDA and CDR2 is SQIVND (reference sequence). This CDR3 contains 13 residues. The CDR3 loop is CASSKDRNYGYTF. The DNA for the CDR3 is TGTGCCAGTAGTAAAGACAGAAACTATGGCTACACCTTC.

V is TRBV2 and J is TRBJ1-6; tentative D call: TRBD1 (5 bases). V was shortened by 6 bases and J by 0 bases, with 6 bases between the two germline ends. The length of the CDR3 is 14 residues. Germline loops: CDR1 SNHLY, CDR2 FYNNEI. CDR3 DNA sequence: TGTGCCAGCAGCAGGGACTCCTATAATTCACCCCTCCACTTT. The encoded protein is CASSRDSYNSPLHF.

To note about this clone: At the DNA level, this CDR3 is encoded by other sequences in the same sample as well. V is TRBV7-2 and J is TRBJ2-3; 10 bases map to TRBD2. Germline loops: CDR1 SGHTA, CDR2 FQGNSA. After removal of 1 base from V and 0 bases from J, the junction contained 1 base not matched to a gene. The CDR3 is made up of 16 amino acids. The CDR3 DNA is TGTGCCAGCAGCTTAGTACTAGCGGGGAGCACAGATACGCAGTATTTT. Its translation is CASSLVLAGSTDTQYF.

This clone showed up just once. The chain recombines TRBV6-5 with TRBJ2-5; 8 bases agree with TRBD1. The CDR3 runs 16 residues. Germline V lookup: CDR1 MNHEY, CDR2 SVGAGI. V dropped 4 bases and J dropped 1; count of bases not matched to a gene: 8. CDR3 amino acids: CASSSVDRGGQETQYF. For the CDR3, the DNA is TGTGCCAGCAGTTCCGTCGACAGGGGAGGCCAAGAGACCCAGTACTTC.

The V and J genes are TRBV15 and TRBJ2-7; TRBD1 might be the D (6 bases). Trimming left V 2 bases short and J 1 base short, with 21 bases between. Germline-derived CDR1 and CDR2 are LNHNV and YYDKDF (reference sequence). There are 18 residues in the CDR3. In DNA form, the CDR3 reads TGTGCCACCAGCAGACCCAAAGGGAAGGACAGAACGTCCTACGAGCAGTACTTC. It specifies CATSRPKGKDRTSYEQYF.

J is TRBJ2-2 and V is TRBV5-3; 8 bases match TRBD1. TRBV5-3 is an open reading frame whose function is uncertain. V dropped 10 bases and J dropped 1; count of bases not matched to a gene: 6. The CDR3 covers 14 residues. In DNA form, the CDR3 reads TGTGCCGGGGGCGACAGGGGGAACACCGGGGAGCTGTTTTTT. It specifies CAGGDRGNTGELFF.

Written as DNA, the CDR3 is TGTGCCAGCAGCCCGGAACCGGGACAGCTTAACTATGGCTACACCTTC. As protein: CASSPEPGQLNYGYTF. The chain employs TRBV5-8 and TRBJ1-2, with TRBD1 matching 7 bases. This CDR3 contains 16 residues. V lost 4 bases, J lost 1 base, and 10 bases stayed unmatched. Per the germline V gene, CDR1 is SGHTS and CDR2 is YDEGEE.

CDR3 residues: CASSQTGQPQETQYF. The CDR3 DNA reads TGTGCCAGCAGCCAAACGGGACAGCCCCAAGAGACCCAGTACTTC. This rearrangement joins TRBV7-9 to TRBJ2-5; 7 bases agree with TRBD1. The CDR3 totals 15 residues. V gave up 5 bases and J gave up 1 base; unmatched junction bases: 7. Germline CDR1 and CDR2: SEHNR and FQNEAQ (reference sequence).

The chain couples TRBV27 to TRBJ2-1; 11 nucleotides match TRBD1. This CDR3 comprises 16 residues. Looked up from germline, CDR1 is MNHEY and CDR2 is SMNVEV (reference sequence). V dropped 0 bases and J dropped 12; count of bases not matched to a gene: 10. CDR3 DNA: TGTGCCAGCAGTTTATCGCTGGACAGGGGGCACACGGTGCAGTTCTTC. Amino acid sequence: CASSLSLDRGHTVQFF.

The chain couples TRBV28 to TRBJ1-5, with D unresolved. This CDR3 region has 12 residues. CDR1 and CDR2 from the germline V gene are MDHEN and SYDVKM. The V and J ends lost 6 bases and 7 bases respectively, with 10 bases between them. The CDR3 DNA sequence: TGTGCCAGCAGGGGGAGTCTCCAGCCCCAGCATTTT. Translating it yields CASRGSLQPQHF.

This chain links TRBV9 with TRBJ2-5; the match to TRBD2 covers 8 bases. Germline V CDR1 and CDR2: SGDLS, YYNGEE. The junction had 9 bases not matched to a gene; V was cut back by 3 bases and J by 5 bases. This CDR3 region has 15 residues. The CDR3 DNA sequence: TGTGCCAGCAGCGCCACAGGACTAGCAGAGGAGACCCAGTACTTC. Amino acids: CASSATGLAEETQYF.

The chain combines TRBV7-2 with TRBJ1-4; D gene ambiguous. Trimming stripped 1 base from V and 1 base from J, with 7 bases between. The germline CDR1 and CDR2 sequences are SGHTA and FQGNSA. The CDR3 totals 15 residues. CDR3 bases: TGTGCCAGCAGCTTAGACGGGGTAACTAATGAAAAACTGTTTTTT. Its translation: CASSLDGVTNEKLFF.

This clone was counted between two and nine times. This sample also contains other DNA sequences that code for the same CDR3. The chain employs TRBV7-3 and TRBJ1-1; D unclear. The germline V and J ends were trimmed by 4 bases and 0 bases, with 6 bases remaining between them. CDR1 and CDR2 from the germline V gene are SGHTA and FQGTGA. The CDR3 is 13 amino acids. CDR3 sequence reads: CASSSTLNTEAFF. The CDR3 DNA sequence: TGTGCCAGCAGCTCCACACTGAACACTGAAGCTTTCTTT.

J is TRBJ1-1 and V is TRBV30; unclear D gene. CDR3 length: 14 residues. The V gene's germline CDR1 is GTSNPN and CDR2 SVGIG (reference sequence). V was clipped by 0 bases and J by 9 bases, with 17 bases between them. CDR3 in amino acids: CAWSVKMVPLKAFF. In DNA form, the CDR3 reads TGTGCCTGGAGTGTAAAGATGGTTCCCCTAAAAGCTTTCTTT. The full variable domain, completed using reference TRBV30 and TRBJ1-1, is SQTIHQWPATLVQPVGSPLSLECTVEGTSNPNLYWYRQAAGRGLQLLFYSVGIGQISSEVPQNLSASRPQDRQFILSSKKLLLSDSGFYLCAWSVKMVPLKAFFGQGTRLTVV.

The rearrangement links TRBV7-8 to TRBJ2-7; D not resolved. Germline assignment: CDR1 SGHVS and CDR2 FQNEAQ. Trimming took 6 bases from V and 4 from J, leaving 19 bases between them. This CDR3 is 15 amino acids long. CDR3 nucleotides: TGTGCCAGCAGTTTACTTCCCGGGTCGCCATACGAGCAGTACTTC. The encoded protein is CASSLLPGSPYEQYF.

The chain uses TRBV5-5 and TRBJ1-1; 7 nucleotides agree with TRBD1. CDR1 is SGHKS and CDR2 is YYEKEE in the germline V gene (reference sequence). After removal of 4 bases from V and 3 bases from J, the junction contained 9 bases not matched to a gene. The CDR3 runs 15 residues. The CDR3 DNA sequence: TGTGCCAGCAGCGCTGCAGGGGGATTAGACACTGAAGCTTTCTTT. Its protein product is CASSAAGGLDTEAFF. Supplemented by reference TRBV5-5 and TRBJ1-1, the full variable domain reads DAGVTQSPTHLIKTRGQQVTLRCSPISGHKSVSWYQQVLGQGPQFIFQYYEKEERGRGNFPDRFSARQFPNYSSELNVNALLLGDSALYLCASSAAGGLDTEAFFGQGTRLTVV.

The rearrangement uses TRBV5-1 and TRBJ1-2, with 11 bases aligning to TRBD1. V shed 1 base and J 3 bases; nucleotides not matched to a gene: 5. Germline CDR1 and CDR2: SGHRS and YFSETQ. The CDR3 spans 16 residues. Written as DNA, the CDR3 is TGCGCCAGCAGCTTGTCCTGGACAGGGGGCGACTATGGCTACACCTTC. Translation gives CASSLSWTGGDYGYTF.

The DNA of the CDR3 is TGTGCCAGTCGACGGACAGGGGGGACTGAAGCTTTCTTT. Translated: CASRRTGGTEAFF. The chain recombines TRBV19 with TRBJ1-1; TRBD1 matches 10 bases. The CDR3 has 13 amino acids. The germline V gene has CDR1 LNHDA and CDR2 SQIVND (reference sequence). The V gene end was trimmed by 8 bases and the J gene end by 5 bases; junction bases not matched to a gene: 5.

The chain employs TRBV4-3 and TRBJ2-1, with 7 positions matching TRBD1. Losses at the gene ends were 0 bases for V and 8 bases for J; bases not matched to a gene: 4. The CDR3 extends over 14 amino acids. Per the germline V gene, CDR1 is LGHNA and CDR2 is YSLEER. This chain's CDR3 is CASSQDRGSDEQFF. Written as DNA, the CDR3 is TGCGCCAGCAGCCAAGACAGGGGGTCCGATGAGCAGTTCTTC.

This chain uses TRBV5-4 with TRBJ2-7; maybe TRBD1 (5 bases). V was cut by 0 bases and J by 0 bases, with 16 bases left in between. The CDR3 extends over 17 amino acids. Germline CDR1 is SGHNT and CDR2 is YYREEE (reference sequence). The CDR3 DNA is TGTGCCAGCAGCTTGGTCGTGGGGCAGGCCGACTCCTACGAGCAGTACTTC. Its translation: CASSLVVGQADSYEQYF.

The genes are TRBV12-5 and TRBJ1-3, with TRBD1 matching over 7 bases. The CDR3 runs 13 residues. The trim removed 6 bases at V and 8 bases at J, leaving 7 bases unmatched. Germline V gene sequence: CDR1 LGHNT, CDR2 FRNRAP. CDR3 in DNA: TGTGCTAGTGGCCTAGGGGGCGCGGACACCATATATTTT. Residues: CASGLGGADTIYF.

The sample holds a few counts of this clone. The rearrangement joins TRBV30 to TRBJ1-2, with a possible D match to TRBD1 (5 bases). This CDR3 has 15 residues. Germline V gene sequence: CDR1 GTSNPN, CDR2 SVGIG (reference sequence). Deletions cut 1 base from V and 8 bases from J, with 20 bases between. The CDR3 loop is CAWSAHVASGDGYTF. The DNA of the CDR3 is TGTGCCTGGAGTGCGCATGTGGCCTCGGGGGACGGCTACACCTTC.

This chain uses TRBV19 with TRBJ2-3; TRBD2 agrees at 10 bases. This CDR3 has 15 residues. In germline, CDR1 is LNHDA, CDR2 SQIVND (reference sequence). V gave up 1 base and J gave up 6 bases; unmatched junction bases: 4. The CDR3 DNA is TGTGCCAGTAGTATAGCTAGCGGGGGTTCGGATACGCAGTATTTT. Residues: CASSIASGGSDTQYF.

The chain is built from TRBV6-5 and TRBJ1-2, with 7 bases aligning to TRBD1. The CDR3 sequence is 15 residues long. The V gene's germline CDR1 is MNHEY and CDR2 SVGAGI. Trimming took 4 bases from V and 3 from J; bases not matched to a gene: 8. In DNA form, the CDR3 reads TGTGCCAGCAGTTGGACAGGTCCAGGGGACTATGGCTACACCTTC. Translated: CASSWTGPGDYGYTF.

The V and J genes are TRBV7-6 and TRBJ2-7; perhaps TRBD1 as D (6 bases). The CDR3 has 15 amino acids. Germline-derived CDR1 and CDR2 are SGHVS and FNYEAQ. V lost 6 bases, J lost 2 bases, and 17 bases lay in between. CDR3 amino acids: CASRKGNQGPYEQYF. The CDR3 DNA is TGTGCCAGCAGGAAAGGGAATCAGGGGCCCTACGAGCAGTACTTC.